A single sample is the source of the 19 T cell receptor beta chains below, sequenced in a study of regulatory T cells in long-lasting Graves disease. CDR3-region Arm-PCR and iRepertoire HTBI primers produced the TCR beta libraries. TCRdb called the multiplex PCR reads again in MiXCR, with one record for every CDR3 protein. The sample records about 470,000 distinct CDR3 sequences, less than 25% being singletons. As for time point: persistent/refractory GD, antithyroid drugs over 5 years with positive TRAb. PBMCs provided the RNA from which the TCR library was made. This material consisted of peripheral blood mononuclear cells (PBMCs), taken when the disease was refractory, from a patient treated with antithyroid drugs. These TCRs come from a female donor with Graves disease.

The V and J genes are TRBV5-1 and TRBJ2-7; 11 bases map to TRBD1. The V and J ends lost 4 bases and 0 bases, in that order; junction bases with no gene match: 12. Germline CDR1 SGHRS, CDR2 YFSETQ. CDR3 length equals 18 residues. CDR3 nucleotides: TGCGCCAGCAGCCCGGGACAGGGGGTTCGTTTGAGCTCCTACGAGCAGTACTTC. This translates into CASSPGQGVRLSSYEQYF.

This chain joins TRBV5-4 and TRBJ2-5, with D possibly matching TRBD2 (5 bases). Trimming removed 0 bases from V and 5 bases from J, with 14 bases in between. Germline assignment: CDR1 SGHNT and CDR2 YYREEE (reference sequence). This CDR3 spans 15 amino acids. The CDR3 region is CASSLESTGLETQYF. The CDR3 DNA sequence: TGTGCCAGCAGCTTGGAAAGCACGGGGTTGGAGACCCAGTACTTC. The complete variable domain, with remaining parts taken from reference TRBV5-4 and TRBJ2-5, reads ETGVTQSPTHLIKTRGQQVTLRCSSQSGHNTVSWYQQALGQGPQFIFQYYREEENGRGNFPPRFSGLQFPNYSSELNVNALELDDSALYLCASSLESTGLETQYFGPGTRLLVL.

The genes are TRBV7-9 and TRBJ1-2; D not resolved. Germline V gives CDR1 SEHNR, CDR2 FQNEAQ (reference sequence). CDR3 length equals 14 residues. The V gene lost 1 base and the J gene lost 8 bases, with 14 bases spanning the gap. For the CDR3, the DNA is TGTGCCAGCAGCTTAGAACAGTTTCTCTACGGCTACACCTTC. This sequence encodes CASSLEQFLYGYTF.

V is TRBV20-1 and J is TRBJ1-1; TRBD1 agrees at 7 bases. CDR1 and CDR2 (germline): DFQATT, SNEGSKA (reference sequence). This CDR3 has 10 amino acids. Losses at the gene ends were 6 bases for V and 7 bases for J; bases not matched to a gene: 2. The CDR3 reads CSARDSEAFF. The CDR3 nucleotides are TGCAGTGCCCGGGACAGTGAAGCTTTCTTT.

The rearrangement joins TRBV20-1 to TRBJ1-1; D gene unclear. Germline V gives CDR1 DFQATT, CDR2 SNEGSKA (reference sequence). V lost 5 bases and J lost 1, with 11 bases in between. The CDR3 is made up of 13 amino acids. CDR3 coding DNA: TGCAGTGCTCCTCGGGCCCCGAACACTGAAGCTTTCTTT. Protein product: CSAPRAPNTEAFF.

V is TRBV6-1 and J is TRBJ2-7; 10 bases line up with TRBD2. Germline CDR1 MNHNS, CDR2 SASEGT. V shed 4 bases and J 6 bases; nucleotides not matched to a gene: 9. This CDR3 comprises 15 residues. CDR3 amino acids: CASSVQLAGVSEQYF. In DNA form, the CDR3 reads TGTGCCAGCAGTGTACAGCTAGCGGGAGTCTCCGAGCAGTACTTC.

V and J are TRBV9 and TRBJ2-7; no clear D gene. V was shortened by 3 bases and J by 5 bases, with 18 bases between the two germline ends. This CDR3 spans 15 amino acids. The germline V gene has CDR1 SGDLS and CDR2 YYNGEE. The DNA of the CDR3 is TGTGCCAGCAGCGCCAATCATAGGTCCTGGAACGAGCAGTACTTC. Translated: CASSANHRSWNEQYF.

This clonotype was counted at least ten times. The chain has TRBV6-1 and TRBJ1-2; D is uncertain. Germline V CDR1 and CDR2: MNHNS, SASEGT. This CDR3 spans 11 amino acids. The V gene lost 3 bases and the J gene lost 8 bases, with 7 bases spanning the gap. As DNA, the CDR3 is TGTGCCAGCAGTGAGGGTAACGGCTACACCTTC. Translated, it gives CASSEGNGYTF.

Comments on this clonotype: A much larger clone is a single base away; this may be a read error. CDR3 nucleotide sequence: TGTGCCAGTAGTCAAGGGCTAGCGATGGGAGAGACCCAGTACTTC. The encoded protein is CASSQGLAMGETQYF. This chain links TRBV19 with TRBJ2-5; maybe TRBD2 (6 bases). This CDR3 region has 15 residues. V was shortened by 5 bases and J by 4 bases, with 17 bases between the two germline ends. Germline CDR1 is LNHDA and CDR2 is SQIVND (reference sequence).

This clonotype was detected ten times or more. CDR3 amino acids: CASSPQGGQETQYF. The DNA of the CDR3 is TGTGCCAGCAGTCCCCAGGGCGGCCAAGAGACCCAGTACTTC. This rearrangement joins TRBV27 to TRBJ2-5, with TRBD1 as a possible D gene (5 bases). The CDR3 consists of 14 residues. Germline-derived CDR1 and CDR2 are MNHEY and SMNVEV (reference sequence). Trimming took off 5 bases at V and 1 base at J, with 11 bases between the two ends.

This clonotype was seen only a few times. The rearrangement joins TRBV6-1 to TRBJ2-7; D is unresolved. This CDR3 contains 13 residues. From germline, CDR1 is MNHNS and CDR2 SASEGT. Between the trimmed V and J ends, which lost 7 bases and 5 bases, there was a span of 15 bases. The DNA of the CDR3 is TGTGCCAGCACCCGCTTTAGGGAAGACGAGCAGTACTTC. Its protein product is CASTRFREDEQYF.

The table lists this clonotype with many counts. This chain links TRBV10-3 with TRBJ2-7, with TRBD2 as a possible D gene (6 bases). This CDR3 comprises 14 residues. V gave up 10 bases and J gave up 5 bases, with 21 bases separating them. From germline, CDR1 is ENHRY and CDR2 SYGVKD. CDR3 loop: CATTHPGLRHEQYF. In nucleotides, the CDR3 is TGTGCCACCACGCACCCGGGACTCCGTCACGAGCAGTACTTC.

The chain employs TRBV20-1 and TRBJ2-7; 15 bases map to TRBD2. J gave up 2 bases and V 0 bases, and 5 bases lay outside the gene matches. Germline CDR1 and CDR2: DFQATT and SNEGSKA (reference sequence). The CDR3 totals 17 residues. Here the CDR3 DNA reads TGCAGTGCTAGAGAGGGACTAGCGGGAGGTATTGCCTACGAGCAGTACTTC. Translating gives CSAREGLAGGIAYEQYF.

This clonotype has a handful of counts. V usage is TRBV7-9 and J usage is TRBJ1-1; TRBD1 is a possible D gene (5 bases). With 1 base removed from V and 1 base from J, the gap between germline ends came to 13 bases. The CDR3 covers 16 residues. Germline V gene lookup returns CDR1 SEHNR and CDR2 FQNEAQ (reference sequence). Here the CDR3 DNA reads TGTGCCAGCAGCTTAGGGGGGGGAGGTCCGAACACTGAAGCTTTCTTT. This encodes CASSLGGGGPNTEAFF. Full variable domain (rest looked up from reference TRBV7-9 and TRBJ1-1): DTGVSQNPRHKITKRGQNVTFRCDPISEHNRLYWYRQTLGQGPEFLTYFQNEAQLEKSRLLSDRFSAERPKGSFSTLEIQRTEQGDSAMYLCASSLGGGGPNTEAFFGQGTRLTVV.

This clonotype appeared a few times. The chain carries TRBV11-2 and TRBJ2-1; 11 bases are shared with TRBD2. V shed 1 base and J 10 bases; nucleotides not matched to a gene: 6. CDR1 is SGHAT, CDR2 FQNNGV, per germline. This CDR3 contains 15 residues. The CDR3 is CASSLGLAGFGEQFF. CDR3 bases: TGTGCCAGCAGCTTAGGACTAGCGGGATTCGGAGAGCAGTTCTTC.

The chain combines TRBV6-2 or TRBV6-3 with TRBJ2-5; D call uncertain. The CDR3 loop spans 13 amino acids. CDR1 and CDR2 (germline): MNHEY, SVGEGT. V dropped 0 bases and J dropped 13 bases, with 15 bases sitting between them. DNA of the CDR3: TGTGCCAGCAGTTACTCGGGTTCCCGGGCCCGGTACTTC. Translating it yields CASSYSGSRARYF.

This chain joins TRBV10-1 and TRBJ2-2, with D unclear. Trimming removed 4 bases from V and 8 bases from J, with 11 bases in between. There are 13 residues in the CDR3. Per germline, CDR1 WNHNN and CDR2 SYGVQD (reference sequence). Here the CDR3 reads CASSGQTAGELFF. In DNA, the CDR3 is TGCGCCAGCAGTGGGCAGACGGCTGGGGAGCTGTTTTTT.

The V and J genes are TRBV27 and TRBJ1-1, with D perhaps matching TRBD1 (5 bases). Germline V gene data show CDR1 as MNHEY and CDR2 as SMNVEV (reference sequence). Trimming took off 5 bases at V and 4 bases at J, with 20 bases between the two ends. This CDR3 has 16 amino acids. The CDR3, as DNA: TGTGCCAGCAGTCTCGGCCGACAGTTCAGTAGCACTGAAGCTTTCTTT. Residues: CASSLGRQFSSTEAFF.

As regards this clonotype: One base away lies a much larger clone, so this may be a sequencing read error. The rearrangement joins TRBV28 to TRBJ1-4, with D possibly being TRBD1 (6 bases). CDR3 length: 15 residues. Per the germline V gene, CDR1 is MDHEN and CDR2 is SYDVKM. CDR3 residues: CASSFPGTKNEKLLF. The CDR3 bases are TGTGCCAGCAGTTTTCCTGGGACAAAAAATGAAAAACTGCTTTTT.